A selection of T cell receptor beta chains follows, all from one sample in a study of blood T cell repertoires in COVID-19. Profiled with immunoSEQ multiplex PCR; TCRdb holds only in-frame clones, not every one. In the table there are some 130,000 clones, more than 70% of which are singletons. Sequencing used peripheral blood. The receptors here all came from a woman aged 25-40 years who had recovered from COVID-19. CDR3s include the opening cysteine and the closing phenylalanine or tryptophan. D genes are given only for firm matches. Rows give clone size only sometimes, using once, few, many, or a class for an expanded clone.

j_gene	v_gene	abundance	d_gene	CDR3nt	CDR3aa
TRBJ2-5	TRBV9	-	TRBD1	TGTGCCAGCAGCGTAGGCCGACAGGGGGAAGAGACCCAGTACTTC	CASSVGRQGEETQYF
TRBJ2-2	TRBV12-5	-	TRBD1	TGTGCTAGTGGATCTAACCTTTTAGTGAGACAGGGAACCACCGGGGAGCTGTTTTTT	CASGSNLLVRQGTTGELFF
TRBJ1-1	TRBV7-8	-	-	TGTGCCAGCAGCCCTAGGGGATCCCTGTACACTGAAGCTTTCTTT	CASSPRGSLYTEAFF
TRBJ1-3	TRBV5-8	once	-	TGTGCCAGCAGCTTGGCCACATCCGGGACATATTCTGGAAACACCATATATTTT	CASSLATSGTYSGNTIYF
TRBJ1-5	TRBV25-1	-	-	TGTGCCAGCAGTGAGAGGATTAGCAATCAGCCCCAGCATTTT	CASSERISNQPQHF
TRBJ2-7	TRBV27	-	TRBD1	TGTGCCAGCAGTCTCGGGACAGGCTACGAGCAGTACTTC	CASSLGTGYEQYF
TRBJ1-3	TRBV30	-	-	TGTGCCTGGAGTCACACAGGGCCTGGAAACACCATATATTTT	CAWSHTGPGNTIYF
TRBJ2-5	TRBV14	-	-	TGTGCCAGCAGCCAAGCTGGAGTGGCAGTCCAAGAGACCCAGTACTTC	CASSQAGVAVQETQYF
TRBJ1-1	TRBV6-1	once	-	TGTGCCAGCAGTGAAATTATAACCGGGGGTACTGAAGCTTTCTTT	CASSEIITGGTEAFF
TRBJ1-4	TRBV27	medium-sized	-	TGTGCCAGCAGTTTCACCAGGGGTACAACTAATGAAAAACTGTTTTTT	CASSFTRGTTNEKLFF
TRBJ1-5	TRBV11-2	-	-	TGTGCCAGCAGCTCGGACGGGAATAGCAATCAGCCCCAGCATTTT	CASSSDGNSNQPQHF
TRBJ2-5	TRBV28	-	TRBD2	TGTGCCAGCAGGCTGGGACTAGCGGGAACCCAAGAGACCCAGTACTTC	CASRLGLAGTQETQYF
TRBJ2-3	TRBV4-1	-	-	TGCGCCAGCAGCCATGCCCTAGTAGATACGCAGTATTTT	CASSHALVDTQYF
TRBJ2-7	TRBV5-5	-	-	TGTGCCAGCAGCTCCGGCTCCTACGAGCAGTACTTC	CASSSGSYEQYF
TRBJ2-1	TRBV24-1	-	-	TGTGCCACCAGTGATCCCAGACGGGGGAACAATGAGCAGTTCTTC	CATSDPRRGNNEQFF
TRBJ2-5	TRBV20-1	-	-	TGCAGTGCTAAGAAAGAGGCGACCCAGTACTTC	CSAKKEATQYF
TRBJ2-7	TRBV4-1	-	TRBD1	TGCGCCAGCAGCTACGGGGTTAGGACAGGGTCAGACGACGAGCAGTACTTC	CASSYGVRTGSDDEQYF
TRBJ2-2	TRBV25-1	-	-	TGTGCCAGCAGTGAAAGCGGGCCGAACACCGGGGAGCTGTTTTTT	CASSESGPNTGELFF
TRBJ2-7	TRBV3-1/TRBV3-2	-	TRBD2	TGTGCCAGCAGCGTAAGCTCGGGACTAGGAACCTACGAGCAGTACTTC	CASSVSSGLGTYEQYF
TRBJ1-1	TRBV19	-	-	TGTGCCAGTAGTACCAGCAAGGGGGTGATGAAGGGTGAAGCTTTCTTT	CASSTSKGVMKGEAFF
TRBJ2-7	TRBV29-1	many	TRBD2	TGCAGCGTTGAAGGCATTACTAGCGGGGATTACGAGCAGTACTTC	CSVEGITSGDYEQYF
TRBJ2-7	TRBV12-3/TRBV12-4	-	TRBD1	TGTGCCAGCAGTCGGACAGGGGGCGGCGAGCAGTACTTC	CASSRTGGGEQYF
TRBJ1-3	TRBV5-5	-	TRBD1	TGTGCCAGCAGCCTACAGGGGGCTGGAAACACCATATATTTT	CASSLQGAGNTIYF
TRBJ1-1	TRBV6-5	-	TRBD1	TGTGCCAGCAGGGTTATGGGACAGGGGAACACTGAAGCTTTCTTT	CASRVMGQGNTEAFF
TRBJ1-2	TRBV5-5	-	-	TGTGCCAGCAGCCCACTACAGGGACTAAGGGACTATGGCTACACCTTC	CASSPLQGLRDYGYTF
TRBJ1-4	TRBV4-1	few	TRBD1	TGCGCCAGCAGCCAAGATCCGTACAGGGGTGGTGAAAAACTGTTTTTT	CASSQDPYRGGEKLFF
TRBJ1-1	TRBV2	few	-	TGTGCCAGCAGAGAGCAACTGAACACTGAAGCTTTCTTT	CASREQLNTEAFF
TRBJ2-5	TRBV2	-	TRBD1	TGTGCCAGCAGGCGACAGGGTTCCCCTCAAGAGACCCAGTACTTC	CASRRQGSPQETQYF
TRBJ1-1	TRBV19	-	TRBD1	TGTGCCAGTAGTATAGGGTCAGGGGGCCACACTGAAGCTTTCTTT	CASSIGSGGHTEAFF
TRBJ1-4	TRBV30	-	-	TGTGCCTGGAATCGTGTCGGACAGTTATATGAAAAACTGTTTTTT	CAWNRVGQLYEKLFF
TRBJ2-3	TRBV5-8	-	-	TGTGCCAGCAGCTTGGGCCTCACGCCGGCAGATACGCAGTATTTT	CASSLGLTPADTQYF
TRBJ2-3	TRBV6-1	-	-	TGTGCCAGCAGTGAAGCATGGGGGGGGGCGGCTGGCACAGATACGCAGTATTTT	CASSEAWGGAAGTDTQYF
TRBJ1-6	TRBV6-5	-	TRBD1	TGTGCCAGCAGGGACAGGCCGCAAAGTTCACCCCTCCACTTT	CASRDRPQSSPLHF
TRBJ2-3	TRBV7-2	-	-	TGTGCCAGCAGCCCGAGGGTCTCGACGGGCGTCGGCACAGATACGCAGTATTTT	CASSPRVSTGVGTDTQYF
TRBJ1-1	TRBV2	-	-	TGTGCCAGCAGTGAAGTCGTGAACACTGAAGCTTTCTTT	CASSEVVNTEAFF
TRBJ1-1	TRBV30	-	-	TGTGCCTGGAGTGTACCGCCCGGGGAGCTAAACACTGAAGCTTTCTTT	CAWSVPPGELNTEAFF
TRBJ1-2	TRBV5-8	few	-	TGTGCCAGCAGCCTCTTTACGGGGAACTATGGCTACACCTTC	CASSLFTGNYGYTF
TRBJ1-2	TRBV25-1	-	-	TGTGCCAGCAGTCGGGAGGTTAATAGTGGCTACACCTTC	CASSREVNSGYTF
TRBJ2-1	TRBV25-1	-	TRBD2	TGTGCCAGCAGTAAAGGAAGCGGGGGGGCCAATGAGCAGTTCTTC	CASSKGSGGANEQFF
TRBJ2-3	TRBV9	-	-	TGTGCCAGCAGCGAGGGGGATGCAGATACGCAGTATTTT	CASSEGDADTQYF
TRBJ1-6	TRBV6-4	-	-	TGTGCCAAGACGTCGAGGCAAGGTAATTCACCCCTCCACTTT	CAKTSRQGNSPLHF
TRBJ2-7	TRBV7-2	-	TRBD1	TGTGCCAGCAGCCCGACCTCGGGACAGGGGTCCTACGAGCAGTACTTC	CASSPTSGQGSYEQYF
TRBJ1-6	TRBV30	-	-	TGTGCCTGGAGGCCACAGGGTGAAGGGTCACCCCTCCACTTT	CAWRPQGEGSPLHF
TRBJ2-6	TRBV7-3	-	-	TGTGCCAGCAGCTCTAAGTCTGGGGCCAACGTCCTGACTTTC	CASSSKSGANVLTF
TRBJ2-5	TRBV7-2	few	-	TGTGCCAGCAGCTTAGGACCACAGGGTTCCCAAGAGACCCAGTACTTC	CASSLGPQGSQETQYF
TRBJ2-7	TRBV12-3/TRBV12-4	-	TRBD2	TGTGCCAGCCGGACTAGCGGGACCTACGAGCAGTACTTC	CASRTSGTYEQYF
TRBJ2-7	TRBV15	-	-	TGTGCCACCAGCAGAGATTTATTAGGAATGGAGTACGAGCAGTACTTC	CATSRDLLGMEYEQYF
TRBJ2-7	TRBV11-2	-	TRBD1	TGTGCCAGCAGCTTAGGGTCAGGGGGCTCATCCTACGAGCAGTACTTC	CASSLGSGGSSYEQYF
TRBJ2-1	TRBV30	few	-	TGTGCCTGGAGTGTTGCCGGCAATGAGCAGTTCTTC	CAWSVAGNEQFF
TRBJ2-3	TRBV29-1	few	TRBD2	TGCAGCTCTTCTTTAGCGGGAGGGCCCACTACGCAGTATTTT	CSSSLAGGPTTQYF
TRBJ2-1	TRBV27	-	TRBD2	TGTGCCAGCAGTTTATGGCGGGAGGGGAGTAGGGAGCAGTTCTTC	CASSLWREGSREQFF